These 5 T cell receptor beta chains were all obtained from the same sample, sequenced in a study of molecular identifiers for immune sequencing clone quantification. TCRdb redid the calling of the PCR reads with MiXCR, one entry per CDR3 protein. Found here are approximately 680,000 distinct CDR3 sequences, about 25% of them singletons; the top ten hold 0.75% to 0.8%. The material sequenced was naive CD8+ T cells from blood, with Jurkat cell RNA spiked in. Subset specified: FACS-sorted CD8+CD4-CCR7+CD45RA+ naive T cells. These receptors all come from a human donor in good health. Some libraries in this study had Jurkat cell RNA spiked in.

This clonotype has more than one count but fewer than ten. The rearrangement uses TRBV7-3 and TRBJ2-2; a weak D match, TRBD2 (6 bases). The CDR3 contains 15 residues. V lost 4 bases and J 2 bases, leaving 11 bases between the germline ends. Germline loops: CDR1 SGHTA, CDR2 FQGTGA. This chain's CDR3 is CASSSDYANTGELFF. In DNA form, the CDR3 reads TGTGCCAGCAGCTCGGACTACGCCAACACCGGGGAGCTGTTTTTT. The variable domain in full, with the rest retrieved from reference TRBV7-3 and TRBJ2-2, is GAGVSQTPSNKVTEKGKYVELRCDPISGHTALYWYRQSLGQGPEFLIYFQGTGAADDSGLPNDRFFAVRPEGSVSTLKIQRTERGDSAVYLCASSSDYANTGELFFGEGSRLTVL.

DNA for the CDR3: TGTGCCAGCAGCTCCAGGGAAGCCTACGAGCAGTACTTC. As protein: CASSSREAYEQYF. V gene TRBV7-8 combines with J gene TRBJ2-7; perhaps TRBD1 as D (5 bases). Trimming removed 4 bases from V and 2 bases from J, with 9 bases in between. CDR1 and CDR2 from the germline V gene are SGHVS and FQNEAQ. The CDR3 is made up of 13 amino acids.

This clonotype was seen more than once but under ten times. The genes are TRBV12-3 or TRBV12-4 and TRBJ2-7; 9 bases line up with TRBD1. The CDR3 runs to 16 residues. V lost 5 bases to trimming and J lost 2 bases; unmatched junction nucleotides: 10. CDR3 nucleotides: TGTGCCAGCAGTCAAAGCCGGGACAGGGTAACCTACGAGCAGTACTTC. Translated: CASSQSRDRVTYEQYF.

This clonotype was seen many times. The V gene is TRBV6-2 or TRBV6-3, the J gene TRBJ1-1; 11 positions agree with TRBD1. The CDR3 is 15 amino acids. Trimming removed 2 bases from V and 10 bases from J; junction bases left unmatched: 9. The germline V gene has CDR1 MNHEY and CDR2 SVGEGT. Here the CDR3 DNA reads TGTGCCAGCAGTTACGGAATTGGACAGGGGGCCGGAGCTTTCTTT. This codes for CASSYGIGQGAGAFF.

The table lists this clonotype with a few counts. The chain joins TRBV7-9 to TRBJ2-3; no reliable D call. CDR3 length: 13 amino acids. Trimming shortened V by 5 bases and J by 4 bases, and 10 bases separated the two germline ends. Germline lookup yields CDR1 SEHNR and CDR2 FQNEAQ (reference sequence). The CDR3 bases are TGTGCCAGCAGCCGTTATCCCGCAGATACGCAGTATTTT. Its translation is CASSRYPADTQYF.